The 8 T cell receptor beta chains below all came from one sample that was sequenced in a study of T-cell reconstitution after alpha-beta-depleted transplantation in children. The library targeted TCRbeta and was prepared with unique molecular identifiers. From the PCR reads, TCRdb called clonotypes with MiXCR, one entry per CDR3 protein. The sample includes over 200,000 distinct CDR3 sequences, roughly a tenth of them seen just once. Material: PBMCs, obtained before TCRalphabeta/CD19-depleted stem cell transplant. Receptors were obtained from a child younger than two with acute myeloid leukemia, due to receive a stem cell transplant.

This clonotype was found many times. The chain carries TRBV29-1 and TRBJ1-4, with D tentatively TRBD1 (5 bases). Trimming left V 4 bases short and J 8 bases short, with 17 bases between. The V gene's germline CDR1 is SQVTM and CDR2 ANQGSEA. This CDR3 is built from 14 residues. CDR3 sequence reads: CSVGDVGPYEKLFF. The DNA of the CDR3 is TGCAGCGTTGGGGACGTCGGTCCCTACGAAAAACTGTTTTTT.

This clonotype came up many times. This rearrangement joins TRBV7-9 to TRBJ2-3, with 13 nucleotides matching TRBD2. V shed 5 bases, J shed 3 bases, and the junction held 8 bases outside the gene matches. Germline CDR1 reads SEHNR; CDR2 reads FQNEAQ (reference sequence). This CDR3 has 17 residues. In nucleotides, the CDR3 is TGTGCCAGCAGCCCTACCTTGACTAGCGGGAGGACAGATACGCAGTATTTT. Encoded protein: CASSPTLTSGRTDTQYF.

In its sample, this clonotype was seen many times. The chain links TRBV29-1 to TRBJ2-7, with D unresolved. CDR3 length equals 11 residues. Looked up from germline, CDR1 is SQVTM and CDR2 is ANQGSEA. The V and J ends lost 4 bases and 6 bases respectively, with 10 bases between them. The CDR3 loop is CSVVVGPEQYF. DNA of the CDR3: TGCAGCGTTGTTGTTGGACCCGAGCAGTACTTC.

This clonotype was seen at least ten times. The rearrangement joins TRBV7-2 to TRBJ2-7; no clear D. This CDR3 has 16 residues. V gave up 4 bases and J gave up 1 base, with 17 bases separating them. The germline V gene has CDR1 SGHTA and CDR2 FQGNSA. CDR3 nucleotide sequence: TGTGCCAGCAGCTCGGAGTACGGATACCTATCCTACGAGCAGTACTTC. Translation gives CASSSEYGYLSYEQYF.

This clonotype was recorded at least ten times. The chain employs TRBV28 and TRBJ1-1; D possibly corresponds to TRBD1 (5 bases). The CDR3 sequence is 14 residues long. Trimming pared 3 bases from V and 4 bases from J, leaving 12 bases between. The V gene's germline CDR1 is MDHEN and CDR2 SYDVKM. CDR3 sequence reads: CASSLGREATEAFF. CDR3 coding DNA: TGTGCCAGCAGTTTGGGCAGGGAGGCCACTGAAGCTTTCTTT.

This clonotype has at least ten counts. The chain combines TRBV11-2 with TRBJ2-2, with 9 nucleotides matching TRBD1. Germline CDR1 and CDR2: SGHAT and FQNNGV. This CDR3 is built from 16 residues. V lost 11 bases to trimming and J lost 0 bases; unmatched junction nucleotides: 10. CDR3 DNA: TGTGCCTCCAGGGACAGGGCATCCGCGAACACCGGGGAGCTGTTTTTT. Amino acids: CASRDRASANTGELFF.

In its sample, this clonotype was seen many times. The chain employs TRBV29-1 and TRBJ2-5; 7 bases fit TRBD2. Germline CDR1 SQVTM, CDR2 ANQGSEA. V was clipped by 6 bases and J by 4 bases; unmatched bases: 14. CDR3 length equals 15 residues. As DNA, the CDR3 is TGCAGCGTGTGGGGGGGAGGGACCAGGGCAGAGACCCAGTACTTC. Translation: CSVWGGGTRAETQYF.

This clonotype was picked up many times. The chain has TRBV18 and TRBJ1-2; TRBD1 is a possible D gene (5 bases). V lost 3 bases, J lost 5 bases, and 7 bases lay in between. CDR3 length: 12 residues. Germline V gene data show CDR1 as KGHSH and CDR2 as LQKENI. The CDR3 DNA follows: TGTGCCAGCTCACCCCAGGGATATGGCTACACCTTC. It encodes CASSPQGYGYTF.